This T cell receptor beta chain came from a study of cytomegalovirus exposure and HLA in healthy donors. Study background: Early on, a data release was issued that held roughly 84 million unique TCRs from HLA-typed donors. Study-wide results and limits: Using a false discovery rate of 0.05, a later analysis showed that 15,000 to 20,000 TCR beta sequences were associated with HLA alleles. Some V segments, TRBV6-2 and TRBV6-3 among them, were indistinguishable and were therefore excluded. As a later analysis showed, a missense DCLRE1C variant was linked to trimming of TCR beta V- and J-genes.

Points on this clone: Its antigen is undetermined.

Amplification used 60 Vbeta primers and 13 Jbeta primers. Only in-frame clones appear in the TCRdb table, and some are missing; sequencing was by immunoSEQ multiplex PCR. This sample carries 150,000 to 200,000 clones, around 84% of them seen once, and the ten largest clones take approximately 2%. V trimming: 7 bases; J trimming: 5 bases; junction bases outside the gene matches: 5. The CDR3 runs to 13 residues. Germline loops: CDR1 SGHDT, CDR2 YYEEEE. The chain combines TRBV5-6 with TRBJ2-2; 7 bases match TRBD2. The material sequenced was PBMCs. The receptor was derived from a woman under 30 in good health and CMV-seronegative. This CDR3 is CASCWGGTGELFF. The CDR3 DNA reads TGTGCCAGCTGTTGGGGGGGGACCGGGGAGCTGTTTTTT. Full variable domain (outside the CDR3, taken from reference TRBV5-6 and TRBJ2-2): DAGVTQSPTHLIKTRGQQVTLRCSPKSGHDTVSWYQQALGQGPQFIFQYYEEEERQRGNFPDRFSGHQFPNYSSELNVNALLLGDSALYLCASCWGGTGELFFGEGSRLTVL.